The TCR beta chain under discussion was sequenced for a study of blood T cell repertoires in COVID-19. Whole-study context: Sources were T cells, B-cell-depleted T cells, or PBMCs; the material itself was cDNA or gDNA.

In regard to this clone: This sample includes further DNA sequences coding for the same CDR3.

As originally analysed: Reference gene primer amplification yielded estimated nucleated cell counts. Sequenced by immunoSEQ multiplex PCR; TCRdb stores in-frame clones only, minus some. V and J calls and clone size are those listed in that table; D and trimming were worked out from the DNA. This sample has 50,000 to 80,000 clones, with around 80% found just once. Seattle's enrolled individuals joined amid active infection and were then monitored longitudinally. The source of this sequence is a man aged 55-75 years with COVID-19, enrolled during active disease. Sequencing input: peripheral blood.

The chain's CDR3 is CASSLGGPGETQYF. Here the CDR3 DNA reads TGTGCCAGCAGCTTAGGGGGCCCCGGGGAGACCCAGTACTTC. The V call is TRBV7-9, the J call TRBJ2-5; a weak D match, TRBD1 (5 bases). The CDR3 extends over 14 amino acids. Germline-derived CDR1 and CDR2 are SEHNR and FQNEAQ (reference sequence). Trimming stripped 1 base from V and 5 bases from J, with 11 bases between.